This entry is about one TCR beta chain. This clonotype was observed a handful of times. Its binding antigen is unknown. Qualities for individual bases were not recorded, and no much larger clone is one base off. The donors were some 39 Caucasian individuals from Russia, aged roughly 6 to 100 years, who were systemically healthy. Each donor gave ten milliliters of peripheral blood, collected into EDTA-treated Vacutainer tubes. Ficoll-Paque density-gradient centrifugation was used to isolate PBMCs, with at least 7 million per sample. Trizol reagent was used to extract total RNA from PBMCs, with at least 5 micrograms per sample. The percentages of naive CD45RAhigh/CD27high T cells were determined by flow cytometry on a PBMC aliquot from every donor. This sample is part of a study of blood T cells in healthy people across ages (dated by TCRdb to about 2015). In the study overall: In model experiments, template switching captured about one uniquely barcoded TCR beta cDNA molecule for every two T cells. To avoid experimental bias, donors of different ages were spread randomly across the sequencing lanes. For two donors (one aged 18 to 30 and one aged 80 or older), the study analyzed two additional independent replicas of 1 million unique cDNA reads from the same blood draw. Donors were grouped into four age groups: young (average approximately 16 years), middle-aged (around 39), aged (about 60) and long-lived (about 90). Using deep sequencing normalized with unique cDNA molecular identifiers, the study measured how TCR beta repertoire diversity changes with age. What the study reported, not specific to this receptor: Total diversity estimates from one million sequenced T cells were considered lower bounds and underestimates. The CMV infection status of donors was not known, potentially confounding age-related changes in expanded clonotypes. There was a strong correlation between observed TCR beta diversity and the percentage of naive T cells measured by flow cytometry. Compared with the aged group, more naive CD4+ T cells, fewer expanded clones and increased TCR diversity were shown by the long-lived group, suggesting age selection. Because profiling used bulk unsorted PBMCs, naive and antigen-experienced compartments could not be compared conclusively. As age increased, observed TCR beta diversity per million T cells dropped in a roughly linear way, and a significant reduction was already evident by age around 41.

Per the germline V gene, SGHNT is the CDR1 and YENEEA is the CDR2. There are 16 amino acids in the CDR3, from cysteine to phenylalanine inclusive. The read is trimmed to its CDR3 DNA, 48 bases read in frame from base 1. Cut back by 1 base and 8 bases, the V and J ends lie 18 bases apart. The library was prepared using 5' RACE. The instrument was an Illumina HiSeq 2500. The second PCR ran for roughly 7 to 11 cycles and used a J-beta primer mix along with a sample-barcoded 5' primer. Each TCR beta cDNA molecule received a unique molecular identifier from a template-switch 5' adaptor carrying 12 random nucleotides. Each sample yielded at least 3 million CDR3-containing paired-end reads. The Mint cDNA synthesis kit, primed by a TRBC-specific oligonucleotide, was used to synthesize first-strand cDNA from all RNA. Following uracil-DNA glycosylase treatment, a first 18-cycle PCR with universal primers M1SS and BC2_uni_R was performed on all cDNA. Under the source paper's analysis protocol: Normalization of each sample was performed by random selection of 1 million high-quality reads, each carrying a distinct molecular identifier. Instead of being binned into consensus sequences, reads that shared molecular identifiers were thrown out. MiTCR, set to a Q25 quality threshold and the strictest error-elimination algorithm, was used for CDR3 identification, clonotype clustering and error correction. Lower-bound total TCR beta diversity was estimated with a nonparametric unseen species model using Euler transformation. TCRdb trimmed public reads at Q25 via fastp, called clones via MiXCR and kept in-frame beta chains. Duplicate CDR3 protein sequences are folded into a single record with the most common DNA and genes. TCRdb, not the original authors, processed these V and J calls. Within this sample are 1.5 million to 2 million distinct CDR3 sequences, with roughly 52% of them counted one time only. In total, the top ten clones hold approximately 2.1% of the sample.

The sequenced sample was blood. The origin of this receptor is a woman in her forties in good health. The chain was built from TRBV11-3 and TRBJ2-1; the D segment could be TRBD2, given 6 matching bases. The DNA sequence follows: TGTGCCAGCAGCTTAGGCGGGGCCAACGACGCCCATGAGCAGTTCTTC. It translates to CASSLGGANDAHEQFF. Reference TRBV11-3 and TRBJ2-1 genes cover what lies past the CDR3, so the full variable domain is EAGVVQSPRYKIIEKKQPVAFWCNPISGHNTLYWYLQNLGQGPELLIRYENEEAVDDSQLPKDRFSAERLKGVDSTLKIQPAELGDSAVYLCASSLGGANDAHEQFFGPGTRLTVL.